These T cell receptor beta chains were read from a single sample in a study of blood T cell repertoires in COVID-19. The data were produced by immunoSEQ multiplex PCR, yet TCRdb's version contains in-frame clones alone and is incomplete. Found here are 45,000 to 60,000 clones, roughly 87% of them singletons; the top ten hold approximately 3%. The sequenced material came from peripheral blood. The receptors were gathered from a man aged 50 or older with active COVID-19. Each CDR3 is given with its conserved first and last residue. Fields, in order: D gene, clone size, J gene, V gene, CDR3 DNA, CDR3 protein. D genes are given only for firm matches. The listing skips clone size in some rows; elsewhere it reads once, few, many or a size class.

d_gene: NA; abundance: NA; j_gene: TRBJ2-3; v_gene: TRBV6-5; CDR3nt: TGTGCCAGCGGGCCTTCCACAGATACGCAGTATTTT; CDR3aa: CASGPSTDTQYF
d_gene: TRBD2; abundance: NA; j_gene: TRBJ2-2; v_gene: TRBV11-1; CDR3nt: TGTGCCAGCAGCTTCTCGTCTAGCGGGAGGACCGGGGAGCTGTTTTTT; CDR3aa: CASSFSSSGRTGELFF
d_gene: NA; abundance: NA; j_gene: TRBJ1-2; v_gene: TRBV12-3/TRBV12-4; CDR3nt: TGTGCCAGCAGTTCACAATTTAACTATGGCTACACCTTC; CDR3aa: CASSSQFNYGYTF
d_gene: NA; abundance: NA; j_gene: TRBJ2-3; v_gene: TRBV5-1; CDR3nt: TGCGCCAGCAGCCTCCCCGTAAACATCGGCACAGATACGCAGTATTTT; CDR3aa: CASSLPVNIGTDTQYF
d_gene: NA; abundance: once; j_gene: TRBJ1-1; v_gene: TRBV7-8; CDR3nt: TGTGCCAGCAGCTCCCGGTCCCAGGACACTGAAGCTTTCTTT; CDR3aa: CASSSRSQDTEAFF
d_gene: NA; abundance: NA; j_gene: TRBJ1-1; v_gene: TRBV19; CDR3nt: TGTGCCAGTAGTACCGCACAGGTAATGAACACTGAAGCTTTCTTT; CDR3aa: CASSTAQVMNTEAFF
d_gene: TRBD1; abundance: NA; j_gene: TRBJ1-3; v_gene: TRBV6-1; CDR3nt: TGTGCCAGCAGTGAATACGGGACAGAATACTCTGGAAACACCATATATTTT; CDR3aa: CASSEYGTEYSGNTIYF
d_gene: TRBD2; abundance: NA; j_gene: TRBJ2-5; v_gene: TRBV11-3; CDR3nt: TGTGCCAGCAGGGGACTAGTCCCCAAAGAGACCCAGTACTTC; CDR3aa: CASRGLVPKETQYF
d_gene: NA; abundance: NA; j_gene: TRBJ2-3; v_gene: TRBV14; CDR3nt: TGTGCCAGCAGCCAAGCAGGGGGGAGCACAGATACGCAGTATTTT; CDR3aa: CASSQAGGSTDTQYF
d_gene: NA; abundance: NA; j_gene: TRBJ2-1; v_gene: TRBV9; CDR3nt: TGTGCCAGCAGCCCGTCCGCGGGCTCTACCTACAATGAGCAGTTCTTC; CDR3aa: CASSPSAGSTYNEQFF
d_gene: NA; abundance: few; j_gene: TRBJ1-2; v_gene: TRBV6-5; CDR3nt: TGTGCCAGCAGTTACGGTGTGGGCCCTCCACCGCATGGCTACACCTTC; CDR3aa: CASSYGVGPPPHGYTF
d_gene: NA; abundance: NA; j_gene: TRBJ2-7; v_gene: TRBV4-2; CDR3nt: TGTGCCAGCAGCCACCCTCCGGACAGCCCTACCCTCTCCTACGAGCAGTACTTC; CDR3aa: CASSHPPDSPTLSYEQYF
d_gene: TRBD1; abundance: NA; j_gene: TRBJ1-2; v_gene: TRBV12-3/TRBV12-4; CDR3nt: TGTGCCAGCACCATCCGGGACAGAAATGGCTACACCTTC; CDR3aa: CASTIRDRNGYTF
d_gene: TRBD2; abundance: once; j_gene: TRBJ2-5; v_gene: TRBV10-3; CDR3nt: TGTGCCATCAGTGAGTCAGGACTAGCGGGGAAGGAGACCCAGTACTTC; CDR3aa: CAISESGLAGKETQYF
d_gene: NA; abundance: NA; j_gene: TRBJ1-6; v_gene: TRBV19; CDR3nt: TGTGCCAGTAACCCCGGGGGGACAATGCAGTCGGCCCTCCACTTT; CDR3aa: CASNPGGTMQSALHF
d_gene: NA; abundance: NA; j_gene: TRBJ2-3; v_gene: TRBV6-1; CDR3nt: TGTGCCAGCAGTGACCTCCTCAGCGACGTCACAGATACGCAGTATTTT; CDR3aa: CASSDLLSDVTDTQYF
d_gene: TRBD1; abundance: NA; j_gene: TRBJ1-1; v_gene: TRBV5-1; CDR3nt: TGCGCCAGCAGCACGACAGGGGGGAACACTGAAGCTTTCTTT; CDR3aa: CASSTTGGNTEAFF
d_gene: NA; abundance: NA; j_gene: TRBJ1-2; v_gene: TRBV5-1; CDR3nt: TGCGCCAGCAGCTCCGGCCGGGGTGGCTACACCTTC; CDR3aa: CASSSGRGGYTF
d_gene: TRBD2; abundance: NA; j_gene: TRBJ2-2; v_gene: TRBV29-1; CDR3nt: TGCAGCGCCTTACGGGCGGGGGGGCCTGGCGGGGAGCTGTTTTTT; CDR3aa: CSALRAGGPGGELFF
d_gene: NA; abundance: NA; j_gene: TRBJ1-4; v_gene: TRBV5-1; CDR3nt: TGCGCCAGCAGCTTGGGGGGCGCAAGTGAAAAACTGTTTTTT; CDR3aa: CASSLGGASEKLFF
d_gene: NA; abundance: NA; j_gene: TRBJ2-5; v_gene: TRBV5-6; CDR3nt: TGTGCCAGCAGGCTGACTGGGGCCGGACAAGAGACCCAGTACTTC; CDR3aa: CASRLTGAGQETQYF
d_gene: NA; abundance: NA; j_gene: TRBJ1-4; v_gene: TRBV19; CDR3nt: TGTGCCAGTAGTATACCGGGAGAAAAACTGTTTTTT; CDR3aa: CASSIPGEKLFF
d_gene: TRBD1; abundance: NA; j_gene: TRBJ1-2; v_gene: TRBV7-2; CDR3nt: TGTGCCAGCAGCCTAATCCCGGGACAGGGTTCGGGCTATGGCTACACCTTC; CDR3aa: CASSLIPGQGSGYGYTF
d_gene: TRBD1; abundance: NA; j_gene: TRBJ2-3; v_gene: TRBV5-1; CDR3nt: TGCGCCAGCGGTACAGGGGGGGATACGCAGTATTTT; CDR3aa: CASGTGGDTQYF
d_gene: TRBD1; abundance: NA; j_gene: TRBJ2-4; v_gene: TRBV5-5; CDR3nt: TGTGCCAGCAGCTTGTTTCAGGGGGCGGGAGCCAAAAACATTCAGTACTTC; CDR3aa: CASSLFQGAGAKNIQYF
d_gene: TRBD1; abundance: NA; j_gene: TRBJ2-1; v_gene: TRBV7-9; CDR3nt: TGTGCCAGCAGCGGATTAGGGACAGGGTACAACAATGAGCAGTTCTTC; CDR3aa: CASSGLGTGYNNEQFF
d_gene: NA; abundance: NA; j_gene: TRBJ1-6; v_gene: TRBV5-6; CDR3nt: TGTGCCAGCAGCTTGGGGGCGCAGGATAATTCACCCCTCCACTTT; CDR3aa: CASSLGAQDNSPLHF
d_gene: TRBD1; abundance: NA; j_gene: TRBJ1-2; v_gene: TRBV9; CDR3nt: TGTGCCAGCAGCGTAGTCCCAGGGGGTGGCTACACCTTC; CDR3aa: CASSVVPGGGYTF
d_gene: NA; abundance: NA; j_gene: TRBJ1-1; v_gene: TRBV7-9; CDR3nt: TGTGCCAGCAGCTTAGTTGATGCCAGGGCGGCTGAAGCTTTCTTT; CDR3aa: CASSLVDARAAEAFF
d_gene: NA; abundance: NA; j_gene: TRBJ2-1; v_gene: TRBV9; CDR3nt: TGTGCCAGCAGCGTAGCCACAGGGCTGGGCTACAATGAGCAGTTCTTC; CDR3aa: CASSVATGLGYNEQFF
d_gene: TRBD2; abundance: NA; j_gene: TRBJ2-2; v_gene: TRBV27; CDR3nt: TGTGCCAGCACCAGTAGGTTCCGTACTAGCGGAACGACCGGGGAGCTGTTTTTT; CDR3aa: CASTSRFRTSGTTGELFF
d_gene: NA; abundance: NA; j_gene: TRBJ2-4; v_gene: TRBV20-1; CDR3nt: TGCAGTGCTAGTGCAGGGAACATTCAGTACTTC; CDR3aa: CSASAGNIQYF